This is a list of T cell receptor beta chains from one sample in a study of blood T cells in healthy people across ages. TCRdb passed the 5' RACE reads through MiXCR, listing each CDR3 protein once. Of 650,000 to 1,000,000 distinct CDR3 sequences listed, roughly 34% were seen once; the top ten hold 13%. The sample taken for sequencing was blood. The receptor source for this set is a man between 18 and 35 years old in good health. Each CDR3 is given with its conserved first and last residue. Fields, in order: V gene, CDR3 length, D gene, clone size, J gene, CDR3 DNA, CDR3 protein. The D gene is left open where the match is weak. A row's size may be missing; if present it is once, few, many or a size class.

>TRBV7-9|13|NA|NA|TRBJ2-7
TGTGCCAGCAGCTTAGCCCAGGTTTACGAGCAGTACTTC
CASSLAQVYEQYF
>TRBV29-1|13|TRBD1|NA|TRBJ2-1
TGCAGCTTAGGACAGGGGGCGTACAGTGAGCAGTTCTTC
CSLGQGAYSEQFF
>TRBV5-1|15|NA|few|TRBJ1-5
TGCGCCAGCAGCTTTACAGGGAATAGCAATCAGCCCCAGCATTTT
CASSFTGNSNQPQHF
>TRBV12-3/TRBV12-4|13|TRBD1|NA|TRBJ2-3
TGTGCCCAGGGGGAAGGGGGTGCAGATACGCAGTATTTT
CAQGEGGADTQYF
>TRBV12-3/TRBV12-4|15|NA|few|TRBJ2-7
TGTGCCAGCAGTTTAGGGGGTATTAGAGGAGACGAGCAGTACTTC
CASSLGGIRGDEQYF
>TRBV12-3/TRBV12-4|16|TRBD1|NA|TRBJ2-3
TGTGCCAGCAGTTTTGGGACAGGGGGCCGGACAGATACGCAGTATTTT
CASSFGTGGRTDTQYF
>TRBV7-2|18|NA|NA|TRBJ1-2
TGTGCCAGCAGCCTAACATCCCCAGACCCAGATTCTAACTATGGCTACACCTTC
CASSLTSPDPDSNYGYTF
>TRBV15|14|NA|NA|TRBJ2-2
TGTGCCACCAGCACCCGGACAGACACCGGGGAGCTGTTTTTT
CATSTRTDTGELFF
>TRBV20-1|16|NA|many|TRBJ1-1
TGCAGTGCTAGCCCCCACAGGCAGCGGATGAACACTGAAGCTTTCTTT
CSASPHRQRMNTEAFF
>TRBV2|14|NA|NA|TRBJ1-2
TGTGCCAGCAGTTGGACGGAGACTGCTTATGGCTACACCTTC
CASSWTETAYGYTF
>TRBV12-3/TRBV12-4|12|NA|few|TRBJ1-5
TGTGCCACCGGCAGGGGCGAAGGGCCCCAGCATTTT
CATGRGEGPQHF
>TRBV12-3/TRBV12-4|14|NA|many|TRBJ1-4
TGTGCCAGCAGTTTGGGGGTCGGGGGAGAACGGCTGTTTTTT
CASSLGVGGERLFF
>TRBV20-1|13|NA|once|TRBJ2-1
TGCAGTGCCGGGACAAAGACCTACAATGAGCAGTTCTTC
CSAGTKTYNEQFF
>TRBV27|13|NA|few|TRBJ2-5
TGTGCCAGCAGTTACTCGGACCGCGAGACCCAGTACTTC
CASSYSDRETQYF
>TRBV7-2|15|TRBD1|NA|TRBJ1-2
TGTACCAGCAGCTTAGGAGGACAGGGGGACTATGGCTACACCTTC
CTSSLGGQGDYGYTF
>TRBV12-3/TRBV12-4|15|NA|NA|TRBJ2-7
TGTGCCAGCAGGGGTGCTGGGGGCAACTACAATGAGCAGTACTTC
CASRGAGGNYNEQYF
>TRBV5-4|13|TRBD2|NA|TRBJ2-5
TGTGCCAGCAGCGGGGGGGGTCAAGAGACCCAGTACTTC
CASSGGGQETQYF